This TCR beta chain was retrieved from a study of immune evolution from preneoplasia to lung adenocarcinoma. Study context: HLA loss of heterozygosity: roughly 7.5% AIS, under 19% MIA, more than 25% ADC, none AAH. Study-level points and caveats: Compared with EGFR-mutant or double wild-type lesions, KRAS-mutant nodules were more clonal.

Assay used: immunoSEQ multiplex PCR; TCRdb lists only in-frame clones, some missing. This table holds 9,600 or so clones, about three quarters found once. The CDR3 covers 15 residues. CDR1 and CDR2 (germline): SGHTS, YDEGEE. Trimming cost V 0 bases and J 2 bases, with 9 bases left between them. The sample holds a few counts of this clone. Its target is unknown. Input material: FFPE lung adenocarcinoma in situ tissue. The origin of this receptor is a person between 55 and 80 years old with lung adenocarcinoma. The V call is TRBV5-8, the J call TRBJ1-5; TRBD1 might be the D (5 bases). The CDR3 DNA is TGTGCCAGCAGCTTGGCAGGGATGGGCAATCAGCCCCAGCATTTT. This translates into CASSLAGMGNQPQHF.